Each of the 5 T cell receptor beta chains below was sequenced from the same sample in a study of cytomegalovirus exposure and HLA in healthy donors. PCR involved 60 Vbeta and 13 Jbeta primers. The protocol was immunoSEQ multiplex PCR, while the TCRdb copy is restricted to in-frame clones and leaves out a portion. The sample lists 75,000 to 100,000 clones, just over 70% occurring once. Material for sequencing was PBMCs. Every receptor here comes from a man aged 60 to 75 in good health and CMV-seronegative.

The chain links TRBV5-1 to TRBJ2-7; possible D gene TRBD2, 6 bases. The CDR3 runs to 12 residues. Trimming removed 0 bases at V and 9 bases at J, with 10 bases between. Looked up from germline, CDR1 is SGHRS and CDR2 is YFSETQ. This chain's CDR3 is CASSLAGERQYF. The DNA for the CDR3 is TGCGCCAGCAGCTTGGCGGGGGAAAGGCAGTACTTC.

The chain recombines TRBV14 with TRBJ2-2; 9 nucleotides line up with TRBD2. With 8 bases clipped from V and 6 bases from J, the junction kept 7 bases outside the gene matches. This CDR3 comprises 14 residues. Germline V gene sequence: CDR1 SGHDN, CDR2 FVKESK. The CDR3 here is CASQDSGRAGELFF. In nucleotides, the CDR3 is TGTGCCAGCCAAGATAGCGGGAGAGCCGGGGAGCTGTTTTTT.

This clone is a singleton in its sample. This sample also contains other DNA sequences that code for the same CDR3. V usage is TRBV5-1 and J usage is TRBJ2-3, with 11 bases identical to TRBD2. The CDR3 has 16 amino acids. V was pared by 0 bases and J by 0 bases, with 0 bases of the junction left unmatched. Germline V gene lookup returns CDR1 SGHRS and CDR2 YFSETQ. The CDR3 coding sequence is TGCGCCAGCAGCTTGGGACTAGCGGGAAGCACAGATACGCAGTATTTT. This encodes CASSLGLAGSTDTQYF.

The gene calls are TRBV6-1 and TRBJ2-2, with 7 positions matching TRBD1. The CDR3 is made up of 15 amino acids. V shed 2 bases and J 3 bases; nucleotides not matched to a gene: 3. Germline V lookup: CDR1 MNHNS, CDR2 SASEGT. As DNA, the CDR3 is TGTGCCAGCAGTGAACGACAGGGATACACCGGGGAGCTGTTTTTT. This codes for CASSERQGYTGELFF.

The V call is TRBV28, the J call TRBJ2-7; TRBD2 matches 7 bases. CDR1 is MDHEN, CDR2 SYDVKM, per germline. The CDR3 length is 18 residues. V shed 7 bases, J shed 0 bases, and the junction held 18 bases outside the gene matches. Written as DNA, the CDR3 is TGTGCCAGCACCTTGGGGGGGGGAGGGCCGAGGAGCTCCTACGAGCAGTACTTC. Protein: CASTLGGGGPRSSYEQYF.